Listed below are T cell receptor beta chains from one sample, sequenced in a study of CD8 T cells in ankylosing spondylitis. TCRdb reprocessed the 5' RACE reads with MiXCR, giving one entry per CDR3 protein. Of approximately 150,000 distinct CDR3 sequences in the sample, about 32% were seen once. Sequencing was performed on synovial fluid, either unsorted or a sorted T cell fraction (not recorded which). The receptor source for this set is a male donor with ankylosing spondylitis. The CDR3 runs from the conserved cysteine through the conserved F or W. The order of the fields is V gene, D gene, J gene, clone size, CDR3 DNA, CDR3 protein. D genes are given only for firm matches. Where a row states a size, it is once, few, many or the class of an expanded clone; other rows omit it.

V: TRBV7-2; D: .; J: TRBJ1-5; size: many; DNA: TGTGCCAGCAGCTTAGAACAGGGAGGCTTGGGTCAGCCCCAGCATTTT; CDR3: CASSLEQGGLGQPQHF
V: TRBV25-1; D: .; J: TRBJ1-5; size: many; DNA: TGTGCCAGCAGTGAAGCTGTCGCCGGCAATCAGCCCCAGCATTTT; CDR3: CASSEAVAGNQPQHF
V: TRBV20-1; D: .; J: TRBJ1-6; size: .; DNA: TGCAGTGCACCGACAGGCGGAAGGGGACAAAATTCACCCCTCCACTTT; CDR3: CSAPTGGRGQNSPLHF
V: TRBV5-5; D: TRBD1; J: TRBJ1-2; size: .; DNA: TGTGCCAGCAGCTTGGACAGGGGGCATGGCTACACCTTC; CDR3: CASSLDRGHGYTF
V: TRBV20-1; D: .; J: TRBJ2-1; size: once; DNA: TGCAGTGCTCGCGGCACACCGAGAGATGAGCAGTTCTTC; CDR3: CSARGTPRDEQFF
V: TRBV7-2; D: .; J: TRBJ1-3; size: few; DNA: TGTGCCAGCAGGAGCCGGGGAGTTGGAAACACCATATATTTT; CDR3: CASRSRGVGNTIYF
V: TRBV7-9; D: .; J: TRBJ1-4; size: .; DNA: TGTGCCAGCAGCTCCCGGGGAACAAATGAAAAACTGTTTTTT; CDR3: CASSSRGTNEKLFF
V: TRBV11-2; D: .; J: TRBJ1-2; size: .; DNA: TGTGCCAGCAGCGCGGGACACCTCTATGGCTACACCTTC; CDR3: CASSAGHLYGYTF
V: TRBV19; D: .; J: TRBJ2-1; size: few; DNA: TGTGCCAGTAGTACCCGGACAGGGAGACTAGCGATGAGCTCCTACAATGAGCAGTTCTTC; CDR3: CASSTRTGRLAMSSYNEQFF
V: TRBV20-1; D: .; J: TRBJ2-7; size: .; DNA: TGCAGTGCTATTGGCCCGCCGGCGGCCGAGCAGTACTTC; CDR3: CSAIGPPAAEQYF
V: TRBV20-1; D: .; J: TRBJ2-3; size: once; DNA: TGCAGTGCCGCGGACACCGTCGCAGATACGCAGTATTTT; CDR3: CSAADTVADTQYF
V: TRBV4-2; D: .; J: TRBJ2-7; size: .; DNA: TGTGCCAGCAGCCAAGAGAACGGGAGTGGGTACGAGCAGTACTTC; CDR3: CASSQENGSGYEQYF
V: TRBV21-1; D: .; J: TRBJ2-2; size: few; DNA: TGTGCCAGCAGCACAGCCGGGACAGGTCAAACCGGGGAGCTGTTTTTT; CDR3: CASSTAGTGQTGELFF
V: TRBV14; D: TRBD1; J: TRBJ1-6; size: once; DNA: TGTGCCAGCAGCCAATGGACAGGGAGCTCCTATAATTCACCCCTCCACTTT; CDR3: CASSQWTGSSYNSPLHF
V: TRBV5-1; D: TRBD1; J: TRBJ2-5; size: few; DNA: TGCGCCAGCAGCGGGGGCGGACAGGCAATCCAAGAGACCCAGTACTTC; CDR3: CASSGGGQAIQETQYF
V: TRBV20-1; D: .; J: TRBJ2-1; size: .; DNA: TGCAGTGCTCCGCCCGGGGGACCTCTCCAAGCTGAGCAGTTCTTC; CDR3: CSAPPGGPLQAEQFF
V: TRBV18; D: .; J: TRBJ1-1; size: few; DNA: TGTGCCAGCTCACTTACAGGGACGAACACTGAAGCTTTCTTT; CDR3: CASSLTGTNTEAFF
V: TRBV27; D: .; J: TRBJ2-5; size: .; DNA: TGTGCCAGCAGTTATGTTCGGGAGACCCAGTACTTC; CDR3: CASSYVRETQYF
V: TRBV7-9; D: .; J: TRBJ2-5; size: .; DNA: TGTGCCAGCACACTTTGGGATACCGAGACCCAGTACTTC; CDR3: CASTLWDTETQYF
V: TRBV7-9; D: .; J: TRBJ2-7; size: .; DNA: TGTGCCAGCAGCTTAGCGACGGGACAAGTCTACGAGCAGTACTTC; CDR3: CASSLATGQVYEQYF
V: TRBV5-1; D: .; J: TRBJ1-3; size: .; DNA: TGCGCCAGCAGCTACATAGCAGGGGAGAACACCATATATTTT; CDR3: CASSYIAGENTIYF
V: TRBV16; D: TRBD1; J: TRBJ1-2; size: many; DNA: TGTGCCAGCAGCCAATCAGGGGGACAGCCTAACTATGGCTACACCTTC; CDR3: CASSQSGGQPNYGYTF
V: TRBV18; D: .; J: TRBJ2-7; size: few; DNA: TGTGCCAGCTCGCTATCCACCTACGAGCAGTACTTC; CDR3: CASSLSTYEQYF
V: TRBV20-1; D: .; J: TRBJ1-5; size: .; DNA: TGCAGTGCGCCGATGGAACCCAATCAGCCCCAGCATTTT; CDR3: CSAPMEPNQPQHF
V: TRBV12-3/TRBV12-4; D: .; J: TRBJ2-1; size: .; DNA: TGTGCCAGCAGTTTGAACGGGGGCCCGTACAATGAGCAGTTCTTC; CDR3: CASSLNGGPYNEQFF
V: TRBV4-3; D: .; J: TRBJ2-7; size: .; DNA: TGCGCCAGCAGCGCAGGATGGACATCCTCCTACGAGCAGTACTTC; CDR3: CASSAGWTSSYEQYF
V: TRBV4-2; D: TRBD2; J: TRBJ2-1; size: .; DNA: TGTGCCAGCAGCCCTGGAGGGACTAGCGACAATGAGCAGTTCTTC; CDR3: CASSPGGTSDNEQFF
V: TRBV20-1; D: .; J: TRBJ2-1; size: .; DNA: TGCAGTGCTAGTCCGCAGGGGGGAAGCTCCTACAATGAGCAGTTCTTC; CDR3: CSASPQGGSSYNEQFF
V: TRBV14; D: .; J: TRBJ2-3; size: few; DNA: TGTGCCAGCAGCCAAGATCTCCCAGGAAGCACAGATACGCAGTATTTT; CDR3: CASSQDLPGSTDTQYF
V: TRBV29-1; D: .; J: TRBJ2-1; size: few; DNA: TGCAGCGTTGACTCGCCATTAGGGGTTCTCATAAACAATGAGCAGTTCTTC; CDR3: CSVDSPLGVLINNEQFF
V: TRBV28; D: .; J: TRBJ2-7; size: .; DNA: TGTGCCAGCACCACTCCCGCGAGTAAACTCGAGCAGTACTTC; CDR3: CASTTPASKLEQYF
V: TRBV9; D: TRBD1; J: TRBJ1-1; size: few; DNA: TGTGCCAGCAGCCCAAGGGGTACGGGGACAGAGAACACTGAAGCTTTCTTT; CDR3: CASSPRGTGTENTEAFF
V: TRBV27; D: .; J: TRBJ2-1; size: many; DNA: TGTGCCAGCAGTTTATCACCCCAACCCGGTGAGCAGTTCTTC; CDR3: CASSLSPQPGEQFF
V: TRBV12-3/TRBV12-4; D: .; J: TRBJ1-2; size: .; DNA: TGTGCCAGCACCCCGAAACAGGGTTCCTATGGCTACACCTTC; CDR3: CASTPKQGSYGYTF
V: TRBV24-1; D: TRBD1; J: TRBJ2-7; size: .; DNA: TGTGCCACCAGTGATTTCGGGGCAGGGGGAGTCTACGAGCAGTACTTC; CDR3: CATSDFGAGGVYEQYF
V: TRBV12-3/TRBV12-4; D: .; J: TRBJ2-3; size: few; DNA: TGTGCCAGCAGTTTAAAGCGTATTGGCTACCCGGCCACAGATACGCAGTATTTT; CDR3: CASSLKRIGYPATDTQYF
V: TRBV12-3/TRBV12-4; D: TRBD2; J: TRBJ2-6; size: many; DNA: TGTGCCAGCAGTTGGGACCGGGGACTAGGAGGGGCCAACGTCCTGACTTTC; CDR3: CASSWDRGLGGANVLTF
V: TRBV12-3/TRBV12-4; D: TRBD1; J: TRBJ1-1; size: few; DNA: TGTGCCAGCAGTATCCACAGGGGGAACACTGAAGCTTTCTTT; CDR3: CASSIHRGNTEAFF
V: TRBV7-2; D: .; J: TRBJ1-2; size: .; DNA: TGTGCCAGCAGCTTAGGTCAGGGATCTAACTATGGCTACACCTTC; CDR3: CASSLGQGSNYGYTF